The source of this T cell receptor (beta chain) is a study of T cell responses to AZD1222 COVID-19 vaccine. Notes on the study in general: Baseline serostatus was positive in only a handful of AZD1222 recipients.

As for this clone: Its antigen is not known.

Produced via immunoSEQ multiplex PCR; TCRdb's table is partial and in-frame only. The sample lists 150,000 to 200,000 clones; roughly nine tenths were seen once. The input for sequencing was peripheral blood, taken on day 0 of AZD1222 vaccination. This receptor was taken from an adult in good health.

Here the CDR3 reads CASSQTSGTVAFF. DNA of the CDR3: TGTGCCAGCAGCCAAACATCCGGGACAGTAGCTTTCTTT. The rearrangement links TRBV3-1 (or the pseudogene TRBV3-2) to TRBJ1-1; 7 bases fit TRBD1. The CDR3 length is 13 residues. CDR1 LGHDT and CDR2 YNNKEL come from the germline V gene (reference sequence). Trimming at V came to 2 bases and at J to 10 bases, leaving 7 bases not matched to a gene.